This T cell receptor (beta chain) was captured by sequencing in a study of blood T cell repertoires in COVID-19. In the study overall: COVID-19 samples collected from the United States, Italy and Spain covered acute and convalescent phases.

Participants' reported clinical history set cohort assignment. What the recovered Cohort 3 donors had was two negative PCRs, clearance, or symptom resolution. Data came from immunoSEQ multiplex PCR; TCRdb stores just in-frame clones and leaves some out. Of about 310,000 clones listed, approximately 83% are singletons. The CDR3 has 14 amino acids. Germline V gives CDR1 SGHTA, CDR2 FQGNSA. The junction had 1 base not matched to a gene; V was cut back by 6 bases and J by 2 bases. This clone was detected only once. This chain links TRBV7-2 with TRBJ2-5, with TRBD2 identical over 12 bases. The sequenced material came from PBMCs or T cells enriched from blood (not recorded which). This clonotype was obtained from a man aged 30 to 39 who had recovered from COVID-19. The CDR3 here is CASRLAGGQETQYF. The CDR3 DNA follows: TGTGCCAGCAGACTAGCGGGGGGTCAAGAGACCCAGTACTTC.